These 26 T cell receptor beta chains share one sample of origin, sequenced in a study of blood T cell repertoires in COVID-19. Using immunoSEQ multiplex PCR, the repertoire was profiled, and TCRdb retains in-frame clones only, with some absent. The sample comprises 490,000 or so clones, 70% to 90% of which are singletons, and roughly 8% rests with the top ten. Sequencing input: PBMCs or T cells enriched from blood (not recorded which). These receptors were obtained from a woman in her fifties or sixties who had recovered from COVID-19.

The V call is TRBV7-9, the J call TRBJ1-2, with 10 nucleotides matching TRBD1. Trimming took 5 bases from V and 7 from J; bases not matched to a gene: 19. From germline, CDR1 is SEHNR and CDR2 FQNEAQ (reference sequence). The CDR3 length is 18 residues. In DNA, the CDR3 is TGTGCCAGCAGCCACCCCGAGACAGGGGGCAAGGATTACGGTGGCTACACCTTC. It specifies CASSHPETGGKDYGGYTF.

The V call is TRBV6-5, the J call TRBJ1-1, with no clear D. The germline V gene has CDR1 MNHEY and CDR2 SVGAGI. Trimming took 2 bases from V and 8 from J, leaving 9 bases between them. The CDR3 has 12 residues. CDR3 residues: CASSYSGLEAFF. The CDR3 DNA reads TGTGCCAGCAGTTACAGTGGGCTCGAAGCTTTCTTT.

The chain recombines TRBV3-1 (or the pseudogene TRBV3-2) with TRBJ2-1; D gene ambiguous. CDR3 length: 12 amino acids. Trimming took 4 bases from V and 6 from J, leaving 7 bases between them. Germline CDR1 reads LGHDT; CDR2 reads YNNKEL (reference sequence). The CDR3 nucleotides read TGTGCCAGCAGCCGAGGCGGCAATGAGCAGTTCTTC. This codes for CASSRGGNEQFF.

About this clone itself: One end of the junction is discordant with germline, which a read error may explain. The CDR3 DNA is TGTGCTAGTGGTTTGTCACGAGACAGGGCGGCCTTC. The encoded protein is CASGLSRDRAAF. This chain connects TRBV12-5 to TRBJ1-2; 7 nucleotides align to TRBD1. The CDR3 has 12 residues. The germline V gene has CDR1 LGHNT and CDR2 FRNRAP.

CDR3 bases: TGTGCCAACCTACCTCCCGGGACAGAAAATTCACCCCTCCACTTT. Protein sequence: CANLPPGTENSPLHF. The rearrangement links TRBV6-4 to TRBJ1-6, with 7 positions matching TRBD1. CDR3 length: 15 amino acids. V dropped 10 bases and J dropped 7; count of bases not matched to a gene: 13. Germline CDR1 and CDR2: MRHNA and SNTAGT.

CDR3 sequence (DNA): TGTGCCAGCAGCCCGGGGAGGGGCGAGCAGTACGTC. Residues: CASSPGRGEQYV. V usage is TRBV5-6 and J usage is TRBJ2-7; 7 bases are shared with TRBD2. The CDR3 has 12 residues. The V gene end was trimmed by 4 bases and the J gene end by 6 bases; junction bases not matched to a gene: 4. Germline V gene sequence: CDR1 SGHDT, CDR2 YYEEEE.

The rearrangement joins TRBV3-1 (or the pseudogene TRBV3-2) to TRBJ2-5; D remains unclear. Per germline, CDR1 LGHDT and CDR2 YNNKEL (reference sequence). This CDR3 is 13 amino acids long. Trimming removed 1 base at V and 5 bases at J, with 8 bases between. The DNA of the CDR3 is TGTGCCAGCAGCCAAGGAGTGAGGGAGACCCAGTACTTC. Its translation is CASSQGVRETQYF.

The chain has TRBV24-1 and TRBJ2-2; perhaps TRBD2 as D (6 bases). The V end was cut by 1 base, the J end by 4 bases, with 9 bases between. CDR3 length equals 15 residues. Germline V lookup: CDR1 KGHDR, CDR2 SFDVKD. CDR3 loop: CATSDFFGGTGELFF. The CDR3 coding sequence is TGTGCCACCAGTGATTTCTTCGGGGGCACCGGGGAGCTGTTTTTT.

The chain has TRBV7-6 and TRBJ2-1; 15 nucleotides line up with TRBD2. The length of the CDR3 is 17 residues. The V gene's germline CDR1 is SGHVS and CDR2 FNYEAQ. Trimming removed 5 bases from V and 5 bases from J; junction bases left unmatched: 7. CDR3 residues: CASSPGLAGGQNNEQFF. The CDR3, as DNA: TGTGCCAGCAGCCCGGGACTAGCGGGGGGCCAAAACAATGAGCAGTTCTTC. The whole variable domain, remainder taken from reference TRBV7-6 and TRBJ2-1, is GAGVSQSPRYKVTKRGQDVALRCDPISGHVSLYWYRQALGQGPEFLTYFNYEAQQDKSGLPNDRFSAERPEGSISTLTIQRTEQRDSAMYRCASSPGLAGGQNNEQFFGPGTRLTVL.

The chain combines TRBV7-8 with TRBJ2-7; 8 bases are shared with TRBD2. The CDR3 is 15 amino acids. Per germline, CDR1 SGHVS and CDR2 FQNEAQ. Trimming at V came to 2 bases and at J to 1 base, leaving 4 bases not matched to a gene. CDR3 nucleotides: TGTGCCAGCAGCTTAACGGGGGGGAGGTCCTACGAGCAGTACTTC. Amino acids: CASSLTGGRSYEQYF.

Turning to this clone: At one end, the junction sequence differs from germline, possibly due to a read error. The chain has TRBV3-1 (or the pseudogene TRBV3-2) and TRBJ2-2; D perhaps matches TRBD2 (6 bases). The germline V gene has CDR1 LGHDT and CDR2 YNNKEL (reference sequence). This CDR3 is built from 15 residues. The CDR3 region has the DNA TGTGCCAGCACCCAATCAGGAGCGGGCACCGGGGAGCTGTTTTTT. Translated, it gives CASTQSGAGTGELFF.

The chain joins TRBV7-2 to TRBJ1-5, with D possibly being TRBD1 (5 bases). This CDR3 has 17 residues. Germline CDR1 reads SGHTA; CDR2 reads FQGNSA. V was shortened by 3 bases and J by 0 bases, with 15 bases between the two germline ends. For the CDR3, the DNA is TGTGCCAGCAGCTTCAGGGCTGGGGATAATAGCAATCAGCCCCAGCATTTT. Its protein product is CASSFRAGDNSNQPQHF.

The V and J genes are TRBV10-3 and TRBJ1-2; 9 bases fit TRBD1. Losses at the gene ends were 0 bases for V and 2 bases for J; bases not matched to a gene: 1. Germline V gene sequence: CDR1 ENHRY, CDR2 SYGVKD. The CDR3 has 15 amino acids. The CDR3: CAISESTGGNYGYTF. CDR3 DNA: TGTGCCATCAGTGAGTCGACAGGGGGAAACTATGGCTACACCTTC.

This sequence joins TRBV5-6 and TRBJ2-7, with 7 bases matching TRBD1. The CDR3 consists of 13 residues. Germline V gene data show CDR1 as SGHDT and CDR2 as YYEEEE. V shed 4 bases and J 6 bases; nucleotides not matched to a gene: 7. The DNA of the CDR3 is TGTGCCAGCAGCCCGCAGGGGGTGGGCGAGCAGTACGTC. This gives the protein CASSPQGVGEQYV.

The chain combines TRBV5-1 with TRBJ2-6; D not certain. The germline V gene has CDR1 SGHRS and CDR2 YFSETQ. The ends were cut back, 0 bases at V and 0 bases at J, with 10 bases in the middle. The CDR3 is 17 residues long. The CDR3 DNA follows: TGCGCCAGCAGCTTGGAAGCAAGCCTCTCTGGGGCCAACGTCCTGACTTTC. Translating it yields CASSLEASLSGANVLTF.

This chain links TRBV5-1 with TRBJ2-3, with 11 bases aligning to TRBD2. Unmatched junction bases numbered 11, after V lost 4 bases and J lost 4 bases. The CDR3 covers 17 residues. Germline values: CDR1 SGHRS, CDR2 YFSETQ. CDR3: CASSPRGSGGVADTQYF. The CDR3 bases are TGCGCCAGCAGCCCCCGGGGTAGCGGGGGGGTAGCAGATACGCAGTATTTT.

With regard to this clone: The same CDR3 can be traced to other DNA sequences in this sample. The chain combines TRBV12-3 or TRBV12-4 with TRBJ1-5; perhaps TRBD1 as D (5 bases). V lost 8 bases and J lost 1, with 6 bases in between. The CDR3 sequence is 12 residues long. The CDR3 region has the DNA TGTGCCAGCCGGGGGAGCAATCAGCCCCAGCATTTT. This encodes CASRGSNQPQHF.

The chain carries TRBV2 and TRBJ2-1; possibly TRBD2 for D (6 bases). This CDR3 comprises 14 residues. V lost 1 base and J 6 bases, leaving 10 bases between the germline ends. The germline CDR1 and CDR2 sequences are SNHLY and FYNNEI. CDR3 loop: CASSEVTRLNEQFF. For the CDR3, the DNA is TGTGCCAGCAGTGAAGTGACTAGACTCAATGAGCAGTTCTTC.

The CDR3 DNA sequence: TGTGCCAGCAGCCTCACCCTAGGACGGGGGAAGGAAAAACTGTTTTTT. Translation gives CASSLTLGRGKEKLFF. The chain carries TRBV5-5 and TRBJ1-4, with D possibly being TRBD1 (5 bases). V was shortened by 4 bases and J by 8 bases, with 21 bases between the two germline ends. In germline, CDR1 is SGHKS, CDR2 YYEKEE (reference sequence). This CDR3 has 16 residues.

V and J are TRBV5-1 and TRBJ1-2, with TRBD1 identical over 7 bases. Germline V gene sequence: CDR1 SGHRS, CDR2 YFSETQ. CDR3 length: 13 residues. The V gene end was trimmed by 4 bases and the J gene end by 5 bases; junction bases not matched to a gene: 5. Here the CDR3 reads CASSIGTVYGYTF. The DNA of the CDR3 is TGCGCCAGCAGCATCGGGACAGTATATGGCTACACCTTC.

This rearrangement joins TRBV5-1 to TRBJ1-1; D is unclear. Germline CDR1 is SGHRS and CDR2 is YFSETQ. Trimming pared 2 bases from V and 5 bases from J, leaving 13 bases between. This CDR3 has 14 amino acids. CDR3: CASSFTVARTEAFF. The CDR3 DNA follows: TGCGCCAGCAGCTTCACAGTGGCGAGAACTGAAGCTTTCTTT.

V and J are TRBV21-1 and TRBJ2-7; TRBD1, the table's D call, was not compared with the DNA. TRBV21-1 has pseudogene status. The CDR3 is 16 amino acids. The CDR3 spells CASSTQTDRQYNEQYF. The CDR3 DNA is TGTGCCAGCAGCACCCAGACAGACAGGCAGTACAACGAGCAGTACTTC.

The chain has TRBV18 and TRBJ1-3; D ambiguous. Germline CDR1 and CDR2: KGHSH and LQKENI. Trimming removed 1 base from V and 3 bases from J, with 16 bases in between. The CDR3 is 17 amino acids. CDR3 in amino acids: CASSPLPLSPGGNTIYF. CDR3 DNA: TGTGCCAGCTCACCACTACCCCTCTCGCCAGGTGGAAACACCATATATTTT.

V gene TRBV10-2 combines with J gene TRBJ2-1; tentative D call: TRBD1 (5 bases). CDR1 and CDR2 from the germline V gene are WSHSY and SAAADI. The CDR3 sequence is 15 residues long. Trimming took 0 bases from V and 9 from J, leaving 15 bases between them. The CDR3 DNA sequence: TGCGCCAGCAGTGAGTCATCGGCAGGGCCGGGTGAGCAGTTCTTC. It yields the protein CASSESSAGPGEQFF.

This clone was seen only once. The V call is TRBV19, the J call TRBJ2-7; D might be TRBD1 (5 bases). Per germline, CDR1 LNHDA and CDR2 SQIVND (reference sequence). V was shortened by 3 bases and J by 2 bases, with 11 bases between the two germline ends. The CDR3 consists of 14 residues. As DNA, the CDR3 is TGTGCCAGTAGTATCTCTGCAGGGACCTACGAGCAGTACTTC. Protein: CASSISAGTYEQYF.

J is TRBJ1-4 and V is TRBV5-8; 9 bases align to TRBD1. Germline V gene lookup returns CDR1 SGHTS and CDR2 YDEGEE. V was pared by 2 bases and J by 7 bases, with 9 bases of the junction left unmatched. The CDR3 consists of 16 residues. The CDR3 region has the DNA TGTGCCAGCAGCTTAGGGGGGACAGGGAAAGGTGAAAAACTGTTTTTT. Protein product: CASSLGGTGKGEKLFF.